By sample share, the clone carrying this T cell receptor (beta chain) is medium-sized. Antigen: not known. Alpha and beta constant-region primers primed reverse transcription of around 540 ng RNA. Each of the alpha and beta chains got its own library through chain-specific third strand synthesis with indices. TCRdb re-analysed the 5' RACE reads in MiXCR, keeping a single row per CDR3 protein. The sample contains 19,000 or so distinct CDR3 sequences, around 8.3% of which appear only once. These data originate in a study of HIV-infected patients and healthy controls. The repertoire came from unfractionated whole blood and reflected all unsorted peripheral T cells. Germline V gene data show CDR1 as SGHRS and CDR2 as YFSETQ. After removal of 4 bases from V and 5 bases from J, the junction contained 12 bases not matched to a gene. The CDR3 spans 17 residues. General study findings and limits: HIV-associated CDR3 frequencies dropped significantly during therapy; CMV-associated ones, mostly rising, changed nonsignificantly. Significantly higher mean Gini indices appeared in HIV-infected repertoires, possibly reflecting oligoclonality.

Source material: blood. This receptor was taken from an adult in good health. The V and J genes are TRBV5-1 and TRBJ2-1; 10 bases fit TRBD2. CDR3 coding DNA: TGCGCCAGCAGCGCTTCTCTTACTAGCGGGATCCACAATGAGCAGTTCTTC. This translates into CASSASLTSGIHNEQFF.